The rows below give T cell receptor beta chains drawn from one sample of a study of T-cell memory formation after mild COVID-19. MiXCR, run by TCRdb on the 5' RACE reads, gives a single entry per CDR3 protein. Of tens of thousands of distinct CDR3 sequences in the sample, about 10% were seen once. Sequencing used PBMCs or a T cell subset sorted from them (not recorded which). These receptors originate from a man between 18 and 29 years old who had mild COVID-19 (a few samples of this study predate the infection). Cell type and time point are not known. Both conserved end residues are part of each CDR3. D genes are given only for firm matches. Where a row states a size, it is once, few, many or the class of an expanded clone; other rows omit it.

J gene: TRBJ2-3
V gene: TRBV4-1
clone size: -
D gene: -
CDR3 DNA: TGCGCCAGCAGCCAAGAGCCGGGGGGCTCCACAGATACGCAGTATTTT
CDR3 protein: CASSQEPGGSTDTQYF

J gene: TRBJ1-3
V gene: TRBV25-1
clone size: -
D gene: -
CDR3 DNA: TGTGCCAGCAGTGAACCCCCGGAGCTTACCTCTGGAAACACCATATATTTT
CDR3 protein: CASSEPPELTSGNTIYF

J gene: TRBJ1-1
V gene: TRBV15
clone size: -
D gene: -
CDR3 DNA: TGTGCCACCAGCAGATTAGGCATCGCGAACACTGAAGCTTTCTTT
CDR3 protein: CATSRLGIANTEAFF

J gene: TRBJ1-1
V gene: TRBV12-3/TRBV12-4
clone size: many
D gene: -
CDR3 DNA: TGTGCCAGCAGTTTAGCTCAGAACACTGAAGCTTTCTTT
CDR3 protein: CASSLAQNTEAFF

J gene: TRBJ1-2
V gene: TRBV28
clone size: -
D gene: TRBD1
CDR3 DNA: TGTGCCGAGACAGGGGACGGCTATGGCTACACCTTC
CDR3 protein: CAETGDGYGYTF

J gene: TRBJ1-6
V gene: TRBV7-2
clone size: many
D gene: -
CDR3 DNA: TGTGCCAGCACCACTACGGCCAACTCCTATAATTCACCCCTCCACTTT
CDR3 protein: CASTTTANSYNSPLHF

J gene: TRBJ2-5
V gene: TRBV11-1
clone size: many
D gene: TRBD2
CDR3 DNA: TGTGCCAGCAGCAGAGGACTAGCGGGGGCCGCTCAAGAGACCCAGTACTTC
CDR3 protein: CASSRGLAGAAQETQYF

J gene: TRBJ2-5
V gene: TRBV5-1
clone size: many
D gene: TRBD1
CDR3 DNA: TGCGCCAGCACCGGACAGGGGTTCCAAGAGACCCAGTACTTC
CDR3 protein: CASTGQGFQETQYF

J gene: TRBJ2-5
V gene: TRBV28
clone size: many
D gene: -
CDR3 DNA: TGTGCCAGCAAGAGGGGTGGTGGATCTCAAGAGACCCAGTACTTC
CDR3 protein: CASKRGGGSQETQYF

J gene: TRBJ1-1
V gene: TRBV19
clone size: -
D gene: -
CDR3 DNA: TGTGCCAGTCGCCTTGGGGACAAGAACACTGAAGCTTTCTTT
CDR3 protein: CASRLGDKNTEAFF

J gene: TRBJ2-5
V gene: TRBV4-2
clone size: many
D gene: -
CDR3 DNA: TGTGCCAGCAGCCAAGGGTCGGGGGACCAAGAGACCCAGTACTTC
CDR3 protein: CASSQGSGDQETQYF

J gene: TRBJ1-1
V gene: TRBV12-5
clone size: many
D gene: -
CDR3 DNA: TGTGCTAGTCGAGTGAACACTGAAGCTTTCTTT
CDR3 protein: CASRVNTEAFF

J gene: TRBJ1-1
V gene: TRBV4-1
clone size: few
D gene: -
CDR3 DNA: TGCGCCAGCAGCCAACAAACCCTCCCGACTGAAGCTTTCTTT
CDR3 protein: CASSQQTLPTEAFF

J gene: TRBJ1-1
V gene: TRBV5-1
clone size: -
D gene: -
CDR3 DNA: TGCGCCAGCAGCTTGGTCGTAGGGGTCAACACTGAAGCTTTCTTT
CDR3 protein: CASSLVVGVNTEAFF

J gene: TRBJ2-7
V gene: TRBV20-1
clone size: many
D gene: TRBD1
CDR3 DNA: TGCAGTGCTTCCGGGACAGGGGGCTACGAGCAGTACTTC
CDR3 protein: CSASGTGGYEQYF

J gene: TRBJ2-3
V gene: TRBV11-2
clone size: many
D gene: TRBD2
CDR3 DNA: TGTGCCAGCAGCTTCCGCCTTTCACCGGGACTAGCGGAGAGCACAGATACGCAGTATTTT
CDR3 protein: CASSFRLSPGLAESTDTQYF

J gene: TRBJ2-2
V gene: TRBV4-3
clone size: many
D gene: -
CDR3 DNA: TGCGCCAGCAGCCAACCGGGACACAACACCGGGGAGCTGTTTTTT
CDR3 protein: CASSQPGHNTGELFF

J gene: TRBJ1-1
V gene: TRBV7-3
clone size: many
D gene: -
CDR3 DNA: TGTGCCAGCAGCTTAACAAAACAGCCGAACACTGAAGCTTTCTTT
CDR3 protein: CASSLTKQPNTEAFF

J gene: TRBJ2-3
V gene: TRBV5-6
clone size: -
D gene: -
CDR3 DNA: TGTGCCAGCAGCTTGGGTCCCCCCGAGGACTGGGGCACAGATACGCAGTATTTT
CDR3 protein: CASSLGPPEDWGTDTQYF

J gene: TRBJ2-5
V gene: TRBV27
clone size: many
D gene: -
CDR3 DNA: TGTGCCAGCGCTCCCAATCAGGGGTTAGAGACCCAGTACTTC
CDR3 protein: CASAPNQGLETQYF

J gene: TRBJ2-1
V gene: TRBV5-1
clone size: many
D gene: -
CDR3 DNA: TGCGCCAGCAGCTTGACAGGAGACAACTCCTACAATGAGCAGTTCTTC
CDR3 protein: CASSLTGDNSYNEQFF

J gene: TRBJ2-5
V gene: TRBV20-1
clone size: many
D gene: -
CDR3 DNA: TGCAGTGCCGTGACTAACCAAGAGACCCAGTACTTC
CDR3 protein: CSAVTNQETQYF

J gene: TRBJ2-5
V gene: TRBV10-3
clone size: many
D gene: -
CDR3 DNA: TGTGCCATCAGTGTAGGGGTCGGGGAGACCCAGTACTTC
CDR3 protein: CAISVGVGETQYF

J gene: TRBJ2-2
V gene: TRBV29-1
clone size: many
D gene: -
CDR3 DNA: TGCAGCGTTCGAAGCGGACTCGCGAACACCGGGGAGCTGTTTTTT
CDR3 protein: CSVRSGLANTGELFF

J gene: TRBJ2-2
V gene: TRBV2
clone size: many
D gene: -
CDR3 DNA: TGTGCCAGCACCAGCAGTAGGTTGAACACCGGGGAGCTGTTTTTT
CDR3 protein: CASTSSRLNTGELFF

J gene: TRBJ2-3
V gene: TRBV7-8
clone size: -
D gene: -
CDR3 DNA: TGTGCCAGCAGCCCCTGGCAGGGTGCGGGGGCGGGAGATACGCAGTATTTT
CDR3 protein: CASSPWQGAGAGDTQYF

J gene: TRBJ2-5
V gene: TRBV25-1
clone size: -
D gene: -
CDR3 DNA: TGTGCCAGCAGTGAATGTGAACCAAGACCCGACGAGACCCAGTACTTC
CDR3 protein: CASSECEPRPDETQYF

J gene: TRBJ2-1
V gene: TRBV29-1
clone size: many
D gene: TRBD1
CDR3 DNA: TGCAGCGTACTACAGGGGATCCTAGGGAATGAGCAGTTCTTC
CDR3 protein: CSVLQGILGNEQFF

J gene: TRBJ2-3
V gene: TRBV7-3
clone size: -
D gene: TRBD2
CDR3 DNA: TGTGCCAGCAGACCGGGACTAGCGGGGGGGCTCACAGATACGCAGTATTTT
CDR3 protein: CASRPGLAGGLTDTQYF

J gene: TRBJ2-2
V gene: TRBV4-3
clone size: many
D gene: TRBD2
CDR3 DNA: TGCGCCAGCAGCCAAGAGCGCGGGGGGGCCGGGGAGCTGTTTTTT
CDR3 protein: CASSQERGGAGELFF

J gene: TRBJ1-6
V gene: TRBV25-1
clone size: -
D gene: -
CDR3 DNA: TGTGCCAGCACATCCGGGACGTCGGATTCACCCCTCCACTTT
CDR3 protein: CASTSGTSDSPLHF

J gene: TRBJ1-1
V gene: TRBV3-1
clone size: many
D gene: -
CDR3 DNA: TGTGCCAGCAGCCAAGGACAGCCGAACACTGAAGCTTTCTTT
CDR3 protein: CASSQGQPNTEAFF

J gene: TRBJ1-1
V gene: TRBV18
clone size: few
D gene: -
CDR3 DNA: TGTGCCAGCTCACCACCGGTGAACACTGAAGCTTTCTTT
CDR3 protein: CASSPPVNTEAFF

J gene: TRBJ1-5
V gene: TRBV4-3
clone size: few
D gene: -
CDR3 DNA: TGCGCCAGCAGCCTTAGCGCAGTTAGCAATCAGCCCCAGCATTTT
CDR3 protein: CASSLSAVSNQPQHF

J gene: TRBJ2-1
V gene: TRBV7-9
clone size: many
D gene: TRBD2
CDR3 DNA: TGTGCCAGCAGCTCAATCGACGGGGAGGGTCGGGGCAATGAGCAGTTCTTC
CDR3 protein: CASSSIDGEGRGNEQFF

J gene: TRBJ2-2
V gene: TRBV6-2/TRBV6-3
clone size: many
D gene: -
CDR3 DNA: TGTGCCAGCCGGTACCATGAGAACACCGGGGAGCTGTTTTTT
CDR3 protein: CASRYHENTGELFF

J gene: TRBJ2-7
V gene: TRBV5-1
clone size: many
D gene: -
CDR3 DNA: TGCGCCAGCACCAGCAGGATGGCATCTCCCCACGAGCAGTACTTC
CDR3 protein: CASTSRMASPHEQYF

J gene: TRBJ1-2
V gene: TRBV14
clone size: few
D gene: -
CDR3 DNA: TGTGCCAGCAGTGACAGAATTATGAACTATGGCTACACCTTC
CDR3 protein: CASSDRIMNYGYTF

J gene: TRBJ2-1
V gene: TRBV7-8
clone size: -
D gene: -
CDR3 DNA: TGTGCCAGCAGCTTCTCGGGGGTGGGTGAGCAGTTCTTC
CDR3 protein: CASSFSGVGEQFF